The entry that follows covers one T cell receptor beta chain sequence. No antigen is known for it. The TCRbeta library incorporated unique molecular identifiers. A single record per CDR3 protein comes from TCRdb applying MiXCR to the PCR reads. Among 190,000 or so distinct CDR3 sequences, about 6% were seen once, and the ten largest hold just over 4.5%. The CDR3 is 15 residues long. CDR1 SGHRS and CDR2 YFSETQ come from the germline V gene. V gave up 1 base and J gave up 0 bases, with 8 bases separating them. The sample is drawn from a study of T-cell reconstitution after alpha-beta-depleted transplantation in children. Whole-study results and caveats: Some patients showed high day-60 TCRbeta diversity, which derived from surviving recipient T cells and thymic progenitors. After one year, T-cell counts and TCRbeta diversity mostly came from new T cells.

The V gene is TRBV5-1, the J gene TRBJ2-1; D gene uncertain. Sequenced material: PBMCs, taken before TCRalphabeta/CD19-depleted stem cell transplant. This sequence originates from a girl under three years old with combined immunodeficiency, due to receive a stem cell transplant. As DNA, the CDR3 is TGCGCCAGCAGCTTGTCCGCGGACTCCTACAATGAGCAGTTCTTC. The encoded protein is CASSLSADSYNEQFF.